This T cell receptor beta chain appears in the sequencing data of a study of shared clonotypes between healthy human individuals. Findings and caveats of the study: Sequencing of the sorted subsets was shown by rarefaction to be incomplete despite large depth. Naive subsets usually exceeded memory subsets in estimated richness.

The data were produced by immunoSEQ multiplex PCR, yet TCRdb's version contains in-frame clones alone and is incomplete. The repertoire holds roughly 650,000 clones, with 95% to 96% as singletons. This clone has just one count. Its cognate antigen is unknown. Naive-designated CD8 cells lacked CD45RO, were positively enriched for CCR7, and omitted terminally differentiated effector memory CD45RA+ cells. The study drew all its donors from Caucasian adults living in Nashville, Tennessee. CDR1 is SGDLS, CDR2 YYNGEE, per germline. This CDR3 has 14 residues. The ends were cut back, 0 bases at V and 3 bases at J, with 9 bases in the middle.

The receptor was derived from a woman younger than 45 in good health. The chain recombines TRBV9 with TRBJ1-1, with D unresolved. Sequencing was done on a sample of naive CD8+ T cells sorted from blood. CDR3 sequence reads: CASSVGNRDTEAFF. For the CDR3, the DNA is TGTGCCAGCAGCGTAGGGAACCGGGACACTGAAGCTTTCTTT.